These T cell receptor beta chains were read from a single sample in a study of PD-L1 blockade in urothelial cancer. The data were produced by immunoSEQ multiplex PCR, yet TCRdb's version contains in-frame clones alone and is incomplete. The data contain under 100,000 clones, around 90% of them singletons. Specimen: PBMCs, collected around atezolizumab (anti-PD-L1) treatment. The source of these receptors is a man aged 55 to 69 with urothelial cancer. CDR3s include the opening cysteine and the closing phenylalanine or tryptophan. A D gene is named only where the DNA matches it firmly. The size field is filled for only some rows; it gives once, few, many or a size class.

>TRBV5-4|NA|TRBJ2-3|TRBD2
CASSLRTSGSTDTQYF
TGTGCCAGCAGCCTGCGGACTAGCGGTAGCACAGATACGCAGTATTTT
>TRBV4-2|NA|TRBJ2-5|NA
CASSQDPLGGQETQYF
TGTGCCAGCAGCCAAGACCCTCTGGGCGGGCAAGAGACCCAGTACTTC
>TRBV5-1|NA|TRBJ2-3|TRBD1
CASSLDRGIDTQYF
TGCGCCAGCAGCTTAGACAGGGGGATAGATACGCAGTATTTT
>TRBV11-2|NA|TRBJ2-3|NA
CASSLGAGDTQYF
TGTGCCAGCAGCTTAGGCGCGGGAGATACGCAGTATTTT
>TRBV11-2|NA|TRBJ2-1|NA
CASSPGVRQFF
TGTGCCAGCAGCCCAGGGGTACGGCAGTTCTTC
>TRBV19|NA|TRBJ2-7|NA
CASRPMSPFEQYF
TGTGCCAGTAGGCCCATGAGCCCTTTTGAGCAGTACTTC
>TRBV11-2|NA|TRBJ1-1|NA
CASSPTGQNTEAFF
TGTGCCAGCAGCCCGACGGGTCAGAACACTGAAGCTTTCTTT
>TRBV5-1|NA|TRBJ2-5|TRBD1
CASSLGSLQGAGSETQYF
TGCGCCAGCAGCTTGGGTTCACTACAGGGGGCAGGTAGTGAGACCCAGTACTTC
>TRBV7-8|NA|TRBJ2-7|TRBD1
CASSLRTGGLREQYF
TGTGCCAGCAGCTTAAGGACAGGGGGCCTGAGAGAGCAGTACTTC
>TRBV27|NA|TRBJ2-1|TRBD2
CASSIFRTSGRAAEQFF
TGTGCCAGCAGTATCTTCAGGACTAGCGGGAGGGCCGCTGAGCAGTTCTTC
>TRBV10-2|NA|TRBJ2-5|NA
CASSAPGETQYF
TGCGCCAGCAGTGCCCCGGGGGAGACCCAGTACTTC
>TRBV2|NA|TRBJ2-2|NA
CASSPGGLGELFF
TGTGCCAGCAGTCCCGGTGGACTCGGGGAGCTGTTTTTT
>TRBV5-1|once|TRBJ2-5|TRBD1
CASSPTGQGLRETQYF
TGCGCCAGCAGCCCTACAGGACAGGGGCTCCGGGAGACCCAGTACTTC
>TRBV7-2|NA|TRBJ1-5|TRBD1
CASSSGTGGGFGQPQHF
TGTGCCAGCAGCTCTGGGACAGGTGGGGGCTTCGGTCAGCCCCAGCATTTT
>TRBV5-4|NA|TRBJ2-2|TRBD1
CASSFWTGSNTGELFF
TGTGCCAGCAGCTTCTGGACAGGTTCGAACACCGGGGAGCTGTTTTTT
>TRBV2|once|TRBJ2-5|NA
CASSENREETQYF
TGTGCCAGCAGTGAAAACAGGGAGGAGACCCAGTACTTC
>TRBV6-6|NA|TRBJ2-7|NA
CATSRGGVYEQYF
TGTGCCACCTCTAGGGGGGGGGTGTACGAGCAGTACTTC
>TRBV9|NA|TRBJ2-3|TRBD2
CASSGGLVTDTQYF
TGTGCCAGCAGCGGAGGACTAGTTACAGATACGCAGTATTTT
>TRBV4-2|NA|TRBJ2-1|NA
CASSQASGGSNEQFF
TGTGCCAGCAGCCAGGCTAGTGGGGGGAGCAATGAGCAGTTCTTC
>TRBV18|NA|TRBJ1-2|NA
CASSPTPGNYGYTF
TGTGCCAGCTCCCCCACGCCCGGGAACTATGGCTACACCTTC
>TRBV2|NA|TRBJ2-1|TRBD2
CASSGRLAGGPEQFF
TGTGCCAGCAGTGGTCGACTAGCGGGGGGGCCTGAGCAGTTCTTC
>TRBV6-1|once|TRBJ1-5|NA
CASSREEMAQPQHF
TGTGCCAGCAGCCGTGAGGAAATGGCTCAGCCCCAGCATTTT
>TRBV4-2|NA|TRBJ1-1|NA
CASSQDPGRGNTEAFF
TGTGCCAGCAGCCAAGACCCCGGGAGGGGAAACACTGAAGCTTTCTTT
>TRBV5-6|NA|TRBJ2-1|TRBD1
CASSRPGQGNNEQFF
TGTGCCAGCAGCCGACCGGGACAGGGTAACAATGAGCAGTTCTTC
>TRBV5-8|NA|TRBJ2-5|NA
CASSVGQNVKETQYF
TGTGCCAGCAGCGTTGGACAGAACGTAAAAGAGACCCAGTACTTC
>TRBV11-2|NA|TRBJ1-4|NA
CASSLTLVGANEKLFF
TGTGCCAGCAGCTTAACTTTAGTAGGGGCTAATGAAAAACTGTTTTTT
>TRBV9|NA|TRBJ2-5|NA
CASSAGDGETQYF
TGTGCCAGCAGCGCGGGGGATGGGGAGACCCAGTACTTC
>TRBV7-6|NA|TRBJ2-5|TRBD1
CASSSTSGGTQYF
TGTGCCAGCAGCTCGACTTCAGGGGGGACCCAGTACTTC
>TRBV7-2|NA|TRBJ2-7|NA
CASSLVRTANLAYEQYF
TGTGCCAGCAGCTTAGTCCGCACCGCCAATTTAGCCTACGAGCAGTACTTC
>TRBV6-5|NA|TRBJ1-4|NA
CASSRTDYNEKLFF
TGTGCCAGCAGTAGGACAGACTATAATGAAAAACTGTTTTTT
>TRBV15|once|TRBJ2-7|TRBD1
CATSVGGQGAGEQYF
TGTGCCACCAGCGTCGGGGGACAGGGGGCAGGGGAGCAGTACTTC
>TRBV9|NA|TRBJ2-5|NA
CASSAGSIRREAQYF
TGTGCCAGCAGCGCTGGTAGCATTCGGAGGGAGGCCCAGTACTTC
>TRBV7-2|NA|TRBJ2-2|NA
CASEDIVSLNTGELFF
TGTGCCAGCGAGGACATCGTCTCATTGAACACCGGGGAGCTGTTTTTT